The 3 T cell receptor beta chains listed next were all sequenced from one sample in a study of T cell repertoires in cytomegalovirus infection (dated by TCRdb to between 2019 and 2020). This specimen's treatment or condition label, per the study, means: in vitro stimulation with specific CMV peptide epitopes to enrich CMV-specific T cells. Their specific antigens are unknown. The sample was run on an Illumina HiSeq 1500. Using fastp at Q25 and MiXCR, TCRdb reprocessed the public reads and kept productive beta chains. Each entry merges the rows of one CDR3 protein and shows their most common DNA and genes. The sample contains 900,000 to 950,000 distinct CDR3 sequences, 30% to 40% of them found a single time. The ten biggest clones cover over 10% of the sample. The sample was cultured CD8+ T cells from PBMCs, taken from culture after CMV antigen stimulation. Every receptor here comes from a human donor in good health (CMV status not recorded). Some clones in this sample may be carry-over from other donors' samples.

The J gene is TRBJ2-3, the V gene TRBV7-9; 7 bases are a match to TRBD2. V shed 4 bases, J shed 0 bases, and the junction held 4 bases outside the gene matches. The CDR3 sequence is 15 residues long. Germline CDR1 is SEHNR and CDR2 is FQNEAQ (reference sequence). The CDR3 loop reads CASSSSGSSTDTQYF. The CDR3 DNA reads as TGTGCCAGCAGCTCTAGCGGCTCTAGCACAGATACGCAGTATTTT.

J is TRBJ2-3 and V is TRBV5-1, with a possible D match to TRBD1 (6 bases). CDR3 length: 14 amino acids. Germline V gene data show CDR1 as SGHRS and CDR2 as YFSETQ. V dropped 0 bases and J dropped 6 bases, with 11 bases sitting between them. CDR3 nucleotide sequence: TGCGCCAGCAGCTTGGGCAGGGGAAGTGATACGCAGTATTTT. Its protein is CASSLGRGSDTQYF.

This clonotype was seen a few times. This chain uses TRBV7-3 with TRBJ2-5, with TRBD1 matching 9 bases. Germline-derived CDR1 and CDR2 are SGHTA and FQGTGA. CDR3 size: 15 residues. Germline trimming cut 5 bases from V and 5 bases from J; bases unmatched to any gene: 9. Written as DNA, the CDR3 is TGTGCCAGCAGCCCGAGGACAGGGGCGAGGGAGACCCAGTACTTC. Its protein is CASSPRTGARETQYF.